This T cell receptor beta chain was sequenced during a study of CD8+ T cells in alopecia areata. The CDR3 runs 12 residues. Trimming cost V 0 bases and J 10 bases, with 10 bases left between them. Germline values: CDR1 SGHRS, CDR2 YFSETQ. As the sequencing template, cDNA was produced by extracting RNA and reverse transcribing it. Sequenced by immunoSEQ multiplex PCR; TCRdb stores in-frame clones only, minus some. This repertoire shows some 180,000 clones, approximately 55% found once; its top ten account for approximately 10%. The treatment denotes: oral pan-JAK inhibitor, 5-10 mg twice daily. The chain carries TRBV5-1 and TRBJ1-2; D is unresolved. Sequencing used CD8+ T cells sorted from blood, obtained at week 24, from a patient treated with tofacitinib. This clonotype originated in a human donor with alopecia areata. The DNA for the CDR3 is TGCGCCAGCAGCTTGGACAGAATTCACTACACCTTC. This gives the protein CASSLDRIHYTF.